The clone carrying this T cell receptor beta chain was seen only a few times. TCRdb's table, derived via immunoSEQ multiplex PCR, lists solely in-frame clones and lacks some. Of 400,000 to 500,000 clones listed, more than 70% are singletons. There are 19 residues in the CDR3. The data belong to a study of blood T cell repertoires in COVID-19. Study at large: Acute and convalescent COVID-19 samples came from the United States, Italy and Spain. The cDNA or gDNA used as material had been derived from T cells, B-cell-depleted T cells, or PBMCs.

The participants were between about 18 and 100 years old and came from about two dozen US areas. In the 2 weeks before study entry, exposed participants met a COVID-19 case, which was PCR-confirmed or clinician-diagnosed. This TCR was sampled from a woman under 30 who had been exposed to COVID-19. V is TRBV21-1 and J is TRBJ1-2; TRBD1 reflects the table's D call only, with no check against the DNA. TRBV21-1 constitutes a pseudogene. The sequencing sample was made of PBMCs or T cells enriched from blood (not recorded which). The CDR3 nucleotides are TGTGCCAGCAGCATACATACAGGGGGCTGCGCACCTTCTAACTATGGCTACACCTTC. Protein sequence: CASSIHTGGCAPSNYGYTF.